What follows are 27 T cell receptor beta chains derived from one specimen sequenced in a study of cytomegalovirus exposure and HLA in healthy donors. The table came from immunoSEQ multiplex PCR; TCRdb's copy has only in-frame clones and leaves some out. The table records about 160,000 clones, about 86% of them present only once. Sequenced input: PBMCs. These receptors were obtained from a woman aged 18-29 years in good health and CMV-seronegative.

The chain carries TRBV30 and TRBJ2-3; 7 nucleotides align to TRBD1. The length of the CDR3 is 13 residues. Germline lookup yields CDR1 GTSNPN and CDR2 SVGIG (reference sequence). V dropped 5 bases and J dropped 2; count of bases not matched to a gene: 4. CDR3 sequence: CAWSDRNTDTQYF. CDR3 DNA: TGTGCCTGGTCGGACAGGAACACAGATACGCAGTATTTT.

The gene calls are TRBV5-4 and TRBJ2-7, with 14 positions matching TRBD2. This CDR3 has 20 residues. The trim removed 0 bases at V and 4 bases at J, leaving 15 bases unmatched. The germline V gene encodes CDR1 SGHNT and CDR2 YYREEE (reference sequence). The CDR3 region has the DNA TGTGCCAGCAGCTTGGTCTTAGGGACTAGCGGGAGTAGCGGCCTGTACGAGCAGTACTTC. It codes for CASSLVLGTSGSSGLYEQYF.

Written as DNA, the CDR3 is TGCGCCAGCAGCCATCCTTTCGGCAAGGGGGTAATCACTGAAGCTTTCTTT. It specifies CASSHPFGKGVITEAFF. The chain carries TRBV4-1 and TRBJ1-1, with a possible D match to TRBD1 (6 bases). CDR3 length equals 17 residues. CDR1 and CDR2 (germline): MGHRA, YSYEKL. The ends were cut back, 3 bases at V and 4 bases at J, with 21 bases in the middle.

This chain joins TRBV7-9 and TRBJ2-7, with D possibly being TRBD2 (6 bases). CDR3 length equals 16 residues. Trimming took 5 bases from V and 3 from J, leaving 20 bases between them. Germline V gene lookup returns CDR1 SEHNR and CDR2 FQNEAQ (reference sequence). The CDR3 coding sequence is TGTGCCAGCAGCCCACTAGCAGATCCAGGGAACTACGAGCAGTACTTC. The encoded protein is CASSPLADPGNYEQYF.

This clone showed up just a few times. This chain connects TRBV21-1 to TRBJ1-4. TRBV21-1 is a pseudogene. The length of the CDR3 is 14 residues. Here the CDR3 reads CASSKVCIREKLFF. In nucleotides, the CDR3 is TGTGCCAGCAGCAAAGTATGCATACGAGAGAAACTGTTTTTT.

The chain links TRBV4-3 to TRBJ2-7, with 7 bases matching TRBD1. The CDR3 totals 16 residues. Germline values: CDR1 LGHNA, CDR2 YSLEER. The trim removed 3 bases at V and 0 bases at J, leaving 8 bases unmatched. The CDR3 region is CASSHGDRASSYEQYF. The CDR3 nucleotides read TGCGCCAGCAGCCATGGTGACAGGGCGAGCTCCTACGAGCAGTACTTC.

The CDR3 bases are TGCGCCAGCAGTCCAGCGGGAGGTACGCAGTATTTT. This encodes CASSPAGGTQYF. This chain joins TRBV10-1 and TRBJ2-3; TRBD2 matches at 9 bases. J gave up 8 bases and V 5 bases, and 2 bases lay outside the gene matches. Germline CDR1 is WNHNN and CDR2 is SYGVQD (reference sequence). CDR3 size: 12 residues.

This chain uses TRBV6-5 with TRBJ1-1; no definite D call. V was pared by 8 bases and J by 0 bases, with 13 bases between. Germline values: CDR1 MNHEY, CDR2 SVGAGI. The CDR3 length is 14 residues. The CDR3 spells CASRREALNTEAFF. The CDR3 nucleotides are TGTGCCAGCCGCCGGGAGGCGTTGAACACTGAAGCTTTCTTT.

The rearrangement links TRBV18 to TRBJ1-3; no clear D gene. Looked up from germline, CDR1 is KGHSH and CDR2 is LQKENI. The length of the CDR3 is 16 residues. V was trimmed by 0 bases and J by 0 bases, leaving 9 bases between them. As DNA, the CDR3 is TGTGCCAGCTCACCACCCGACACAGTCTCTGGAAACACCATATATTTT. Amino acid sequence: CASSPPDTVSGNTIYF.

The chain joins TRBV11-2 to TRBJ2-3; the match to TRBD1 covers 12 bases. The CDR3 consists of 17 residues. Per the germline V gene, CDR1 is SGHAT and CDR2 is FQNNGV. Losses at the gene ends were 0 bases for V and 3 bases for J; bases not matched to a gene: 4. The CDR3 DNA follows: TGTGCCAGCAGCTTAGAGGGACAGGGGGCCGGGACAGATACGCAGTATTTT. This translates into CASSLEGQGAGTDTQYF.

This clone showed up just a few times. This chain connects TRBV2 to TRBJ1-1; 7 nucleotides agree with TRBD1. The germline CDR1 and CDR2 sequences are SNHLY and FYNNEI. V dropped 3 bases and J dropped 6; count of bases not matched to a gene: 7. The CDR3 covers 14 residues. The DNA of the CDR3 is TGTGCCAGCAGTGAGGGTGGCAGGGGGGCTGAAGCTTTCTTT. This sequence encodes CASSEGGRGAEAFF.

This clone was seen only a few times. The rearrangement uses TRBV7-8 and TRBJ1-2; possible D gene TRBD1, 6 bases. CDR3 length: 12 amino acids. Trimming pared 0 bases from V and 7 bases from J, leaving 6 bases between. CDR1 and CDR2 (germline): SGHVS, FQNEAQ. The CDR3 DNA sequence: TGTGCCAGCAGCTTAGCGGACAGTGGCTACACCTTC. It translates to CASSLADSGYTF.

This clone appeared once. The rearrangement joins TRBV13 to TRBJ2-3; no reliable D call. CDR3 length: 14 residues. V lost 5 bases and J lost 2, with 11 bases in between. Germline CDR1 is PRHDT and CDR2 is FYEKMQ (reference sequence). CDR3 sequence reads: CASSPRFSTDTQYF. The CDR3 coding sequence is TGTGCCAGCAGCCCCAGGTTTTCCACAGATACGCAGTATTTT.

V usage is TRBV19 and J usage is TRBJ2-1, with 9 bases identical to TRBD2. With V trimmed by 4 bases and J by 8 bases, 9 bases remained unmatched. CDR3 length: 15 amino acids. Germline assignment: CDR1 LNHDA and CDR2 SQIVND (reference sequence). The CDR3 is CASSRGREGNDEQFF. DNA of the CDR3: TGTGCCAGTAGTAGGGGGCGGGAGGGCAACGATGAGCAGTTCTTC.

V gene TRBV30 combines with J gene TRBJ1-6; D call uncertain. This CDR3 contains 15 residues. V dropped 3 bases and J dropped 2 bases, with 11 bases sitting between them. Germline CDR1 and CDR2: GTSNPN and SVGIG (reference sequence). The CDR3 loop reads CAWRELVTYNSPLHF. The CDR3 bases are TGTGCCTGGAGGGAACTAGTTACCTATAATTCACCCCTCCACTTT. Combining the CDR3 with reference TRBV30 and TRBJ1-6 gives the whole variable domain SQTIHQWPATLVQPVGSPLSLECTVEGTSNPNLYWYRQAAGRGLQLLFYSVGIGQISSEVPQNLSASRPQDRQFILSSKKLLLSDSGFYLCAWRELVTYNSPLHFGNGTRLTVT.

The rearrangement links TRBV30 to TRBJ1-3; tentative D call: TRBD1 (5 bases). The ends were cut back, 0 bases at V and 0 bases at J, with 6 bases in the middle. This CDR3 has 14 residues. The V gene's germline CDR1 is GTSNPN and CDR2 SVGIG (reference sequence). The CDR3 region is CAWSVGASGNTIYF. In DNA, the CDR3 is TGTGCCTGGAGTGTAGGGGCCTCTGGAAACACCATATATTTT.

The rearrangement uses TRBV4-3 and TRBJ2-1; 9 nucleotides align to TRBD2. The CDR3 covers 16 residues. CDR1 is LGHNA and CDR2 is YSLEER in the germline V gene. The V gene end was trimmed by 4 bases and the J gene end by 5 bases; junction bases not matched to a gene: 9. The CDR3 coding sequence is TGCGCCAGCAGCCTTAGACTAGCGGCCCTCAACAATGAGCAGTTCTTC. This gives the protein CASSLRLAALNNEQFF.

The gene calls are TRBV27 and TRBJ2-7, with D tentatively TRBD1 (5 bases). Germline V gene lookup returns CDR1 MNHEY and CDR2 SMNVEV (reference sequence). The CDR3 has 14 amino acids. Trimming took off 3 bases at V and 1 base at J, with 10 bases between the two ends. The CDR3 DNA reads TGTGCCAGCAGTTTGGGGCAGCGATCCTACGAGCAGTACTTC. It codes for CASSLGQRSYEQYF.

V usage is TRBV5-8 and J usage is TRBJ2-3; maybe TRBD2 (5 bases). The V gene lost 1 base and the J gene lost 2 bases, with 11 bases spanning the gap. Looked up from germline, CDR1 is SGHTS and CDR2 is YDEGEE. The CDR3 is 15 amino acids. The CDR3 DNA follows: TGTGCCAGCAGCTTGTTGCCGGGAACCACAGATACGCAGTATTTT. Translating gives CASSLLPGTTDTQYF.

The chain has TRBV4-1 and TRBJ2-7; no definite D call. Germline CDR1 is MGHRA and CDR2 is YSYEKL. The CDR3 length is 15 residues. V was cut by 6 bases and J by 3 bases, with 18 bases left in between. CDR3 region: CASSYQRPSNYEQYF. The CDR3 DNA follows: TGCGCCAGCAGTTATCAGCGTCCTTCAAACTACGAGCAGTACTTC.

The CDR3 region has the DNA TGTGCCAGTAGTAATAGCGGGAGGAACGAGCAGTACTTC. Encoded protein: CASSNSGRNEQYF. V gene TRBV19 combines with J gene TRBJ2-7; 10 nucleotides line up with TRBD2. Trimming took 4 bases from V and 5 from J; bases not matched to a gene: 2. CDR3 length: 13 amino acids. Germline CDR1 and CDR2: LNHDA and SQIVND (reference sequence).

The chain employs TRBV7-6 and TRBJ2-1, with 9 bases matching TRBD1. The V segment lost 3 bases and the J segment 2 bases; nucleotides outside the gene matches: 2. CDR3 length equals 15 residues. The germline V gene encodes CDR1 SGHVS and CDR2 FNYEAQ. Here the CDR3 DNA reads TGTGCCAGCAGCTTTCGACAGGGGGCCTACAATGAGCAGTTCTTC. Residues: CASSFRQGAYNEQFF.

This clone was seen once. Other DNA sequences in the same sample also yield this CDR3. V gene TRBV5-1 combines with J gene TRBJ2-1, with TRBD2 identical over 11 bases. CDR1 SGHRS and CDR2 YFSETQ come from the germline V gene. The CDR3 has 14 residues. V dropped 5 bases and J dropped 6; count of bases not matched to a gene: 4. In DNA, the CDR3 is TGCGCCAGCAGTTTAGCGGGAGGGCTCAATGAGCAGTTCTTC. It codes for CASSLAGGLNEQFF.

The CDR3 DNA reads as TGCGCCAGCAGCCCCCAAGGGGACTACGAGCAGTACTTC. Encoded protein: CASSPQGDYEQYF. This chain uses TRBV5-1 with TRBJ2-7; D is perhaps TRBD1 (5 bases). The CDR3 is 13 amino acids. In germline, CDR1 is SGHRS, CDR2 YFSETQ. V shed 4 bases and J shed 3 bases, with 11 bases lying between them.

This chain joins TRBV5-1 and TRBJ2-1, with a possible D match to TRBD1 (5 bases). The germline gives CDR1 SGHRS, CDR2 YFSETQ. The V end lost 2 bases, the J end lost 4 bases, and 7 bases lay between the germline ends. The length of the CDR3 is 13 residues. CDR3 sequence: CASSFDSYNEQFF. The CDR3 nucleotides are TGCGCCAGCAGCTTTGACAGTTACAATGAGCAGTTCTTC.

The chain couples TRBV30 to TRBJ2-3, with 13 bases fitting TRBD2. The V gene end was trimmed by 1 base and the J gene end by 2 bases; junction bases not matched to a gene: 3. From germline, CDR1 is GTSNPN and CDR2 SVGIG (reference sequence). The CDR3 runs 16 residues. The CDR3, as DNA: TGTGCCTGGAGTGGGACTAGCGGGGGTAACACAGATACGCAGTATTTT. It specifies CAWSGTSGGNTDTQYF. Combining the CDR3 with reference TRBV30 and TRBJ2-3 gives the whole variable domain SQTIHQWPATLVQPVGSPLSLECTVEGTSNPNLYWYRQAAGRGLQLLFYSVGIGQISSEVPQNLSASRPQDRQFILSSKKLLLSDSGFYLCAWSGTSGGNTDTQYFGPGTRLTVL.

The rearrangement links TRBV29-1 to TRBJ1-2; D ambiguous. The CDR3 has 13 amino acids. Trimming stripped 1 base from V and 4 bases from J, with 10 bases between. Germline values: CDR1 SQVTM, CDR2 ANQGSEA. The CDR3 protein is CSVEGQYAYGYTF. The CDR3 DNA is TGCAGCGTTGAAGGGCAGTACGCCTATGGCTACACCTTC.